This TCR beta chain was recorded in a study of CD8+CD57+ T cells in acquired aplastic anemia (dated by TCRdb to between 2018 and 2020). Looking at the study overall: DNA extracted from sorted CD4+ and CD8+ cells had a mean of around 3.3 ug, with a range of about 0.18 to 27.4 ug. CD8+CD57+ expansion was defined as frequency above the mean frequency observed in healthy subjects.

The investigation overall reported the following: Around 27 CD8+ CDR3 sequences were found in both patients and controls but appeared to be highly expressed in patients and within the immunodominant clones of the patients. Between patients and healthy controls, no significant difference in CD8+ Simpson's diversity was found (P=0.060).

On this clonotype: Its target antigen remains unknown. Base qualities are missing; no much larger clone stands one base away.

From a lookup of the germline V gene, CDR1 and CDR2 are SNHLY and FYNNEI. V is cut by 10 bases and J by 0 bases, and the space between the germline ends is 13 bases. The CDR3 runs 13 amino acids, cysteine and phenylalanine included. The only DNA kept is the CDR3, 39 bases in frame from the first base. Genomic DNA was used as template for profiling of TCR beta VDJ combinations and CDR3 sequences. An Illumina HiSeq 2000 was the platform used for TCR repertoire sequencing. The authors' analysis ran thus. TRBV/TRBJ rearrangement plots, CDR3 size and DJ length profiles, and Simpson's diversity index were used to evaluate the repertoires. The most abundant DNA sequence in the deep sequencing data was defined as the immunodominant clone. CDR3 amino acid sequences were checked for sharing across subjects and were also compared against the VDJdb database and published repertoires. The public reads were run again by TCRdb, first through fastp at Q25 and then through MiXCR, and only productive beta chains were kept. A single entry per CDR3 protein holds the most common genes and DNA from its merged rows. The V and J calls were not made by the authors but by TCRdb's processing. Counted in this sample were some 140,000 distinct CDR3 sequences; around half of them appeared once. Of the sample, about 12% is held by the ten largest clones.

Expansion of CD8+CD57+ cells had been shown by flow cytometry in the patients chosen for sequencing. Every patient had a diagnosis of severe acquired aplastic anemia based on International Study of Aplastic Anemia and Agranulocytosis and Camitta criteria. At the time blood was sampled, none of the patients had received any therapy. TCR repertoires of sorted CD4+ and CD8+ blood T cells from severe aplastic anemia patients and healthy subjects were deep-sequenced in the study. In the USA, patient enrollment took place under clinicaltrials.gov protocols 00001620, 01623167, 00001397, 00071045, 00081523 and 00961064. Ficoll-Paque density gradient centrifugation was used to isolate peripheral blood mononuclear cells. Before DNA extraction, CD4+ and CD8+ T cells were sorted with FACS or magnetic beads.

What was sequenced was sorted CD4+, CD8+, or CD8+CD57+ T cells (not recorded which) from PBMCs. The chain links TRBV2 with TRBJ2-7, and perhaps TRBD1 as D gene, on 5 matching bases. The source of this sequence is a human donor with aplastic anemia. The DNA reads TGTGCCATGACAGCTTCTGACTCCTACGAGCAGTACTTC. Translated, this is CAMTASDSYEQYF.